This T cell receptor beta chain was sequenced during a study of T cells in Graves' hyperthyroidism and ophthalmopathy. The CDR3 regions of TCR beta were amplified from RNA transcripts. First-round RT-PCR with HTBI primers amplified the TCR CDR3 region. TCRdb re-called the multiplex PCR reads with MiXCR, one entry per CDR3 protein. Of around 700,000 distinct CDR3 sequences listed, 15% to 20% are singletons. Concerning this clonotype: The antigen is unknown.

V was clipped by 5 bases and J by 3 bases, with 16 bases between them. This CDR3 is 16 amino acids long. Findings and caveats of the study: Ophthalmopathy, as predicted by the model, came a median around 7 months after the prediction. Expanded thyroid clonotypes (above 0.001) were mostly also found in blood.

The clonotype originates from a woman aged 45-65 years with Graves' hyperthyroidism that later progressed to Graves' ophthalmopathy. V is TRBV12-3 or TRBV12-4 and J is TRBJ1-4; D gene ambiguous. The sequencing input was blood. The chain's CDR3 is CASSPGRRWANEKLFF. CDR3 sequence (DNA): TGTGCCAGCAGTCCAGGACGGAGGTGGGCTAATGAAAAACTGTTTTTT.